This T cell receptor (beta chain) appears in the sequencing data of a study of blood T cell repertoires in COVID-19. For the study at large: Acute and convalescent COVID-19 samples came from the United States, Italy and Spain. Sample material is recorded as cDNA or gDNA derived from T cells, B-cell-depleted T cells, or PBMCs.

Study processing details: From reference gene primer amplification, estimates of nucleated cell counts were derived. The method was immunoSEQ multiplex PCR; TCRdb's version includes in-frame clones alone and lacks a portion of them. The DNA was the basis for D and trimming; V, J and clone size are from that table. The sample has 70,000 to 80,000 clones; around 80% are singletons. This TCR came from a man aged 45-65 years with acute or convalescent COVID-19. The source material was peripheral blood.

This chain's CDR3 is CASSDTAGATDTQYF. For the CDR3, the DNA is TGTGCCAGCAGTGACACAGCGGGAGCCACAGATACGCAGTATTTT. The chain couples TRBV6-4 to TRBJ2-3, with 8 bases fitting TRBD2. This CDR3 has 15 amino acids. J lost 2 bases, V lost 2 bases, and 3 bases had no gene match. From germline, CDR1 is MRHNA and CDR2 SNTAGT.